These 8 T cell receptor beta chains originate from one sample sequenced in a study of blood T cell repertoires in COVID-19. Measured with immunoSEQ multiplex PCR; TCRdb has only the in-frame clones, and not every one. The data show 90,000 to 150,000 clones, with about two thirds seen just once and under 1% held by the top ten. The specimen was peripheral blood. The source of these receptors is a human donor with acute or convalescent COVID-19. The donor label of this sample is uncertain.

The chain has TRBV3-1 (or the pseudogene TRBV3-2) and TRBJ2-1, with 10 bases that match TRBD2. The length of the CDR3 is 16 residues. J was trimmed by 2 bases and V by 4 bases; bases with no gene match: 5. CDR1 and CDR2 (germline): LGHDT, YNNKEL (reference sequence). The CDR3 DNA is TGTGCCAGCAGCCCCCTCCTAGCGGGGGCCTACAATGAGCAGTTCTTC. Encoded protein: CASSPLLAGAYNEQFF.

The V and J genes are TRBV6-6 and TRBJ2-7, with a possible D match to TRBD1 (6 bases). Germline V CDR1 and CDR2: MNHNY, SVGAGI (reference sequence). CDR3 length: 14 amino acids. V was shortened by 6 bases and J by 1 base, with 13 bases between the two germline ends. CDR3 DNA: TGTGCCAGCAGGCAGAGACAGGAATCCTACGAGCAGTACTTC. Its translation: CASRQRQESYEQYF.

The V call is TRBV21-1, the J call TRBJ2-2; the table's D call of TRBD1 was not tested on the DNA. TRBV21-1 is designated a pseudogene. The CDR3 spans 15 residues. The CDR3 DNA follows: TGTGCCAGCAGCACCTCCGGGACAGTTGGCGGGGAGCTGTTTTTT. Translating gives CASSTSGTVGGELFF.

The rearrangement links TRBV18 to TRBJ1-4; D not certain. V was pared by 3 bases and J by 6 bases, with 11 bases between. The germline CDR1 and CDR2 sequences are KGHSH and LQKENI. The CDR3 runs 14 residues. This CDR3 reads CASSPLLGDEKLFF. CDR3 nucleotides: TGTGCCAGCTCACCGCTCCTTGGAGATGAAAAACTGTTTTTT.

The chain's CDR3 is CASRTDRVATNEKLFF. CDR3 DNA sequence: TGTGCCAGCAGAACGGACAGGGTAGCAACTAATGAAAAACTGTTTTTT. The J gene is TRBJ1-4, the V gene TRBV6-6, with 8 bases identical to TRBD1. The germline V gene has CDR1 MNHNY and CDR2 SVGAGI (reference sequence). V was pared by 6 bases and J by 0 bases, with 6 bases of the junction left unmatched. The CDR3 length is 16 residues.

The chain couples TRBV4-1 to TRBJ2-7; no definite D call. Germline V lookup: CDR1 MGHRA, CDR2 YSYEKL. The CDR3 is 15 amino acids. Trimming pared 1 base from V and 1 base from J, leaving 11 bases between. CDR3 coding DNA: TGCGCCAGCAGCCAAGTCAACAACCATTCCTACGAGCAGTACGTC. This encodes CASSQVNNHSYEQYV.

The chain couples TRBV5-1 to TRBJ1-3, with 7 positions matching TRBD1. The V gene's germline CDR1 is SGHRS and CDR2 YFSETQ. Trimming at V came to 4 bases and at J to 0 bases, leaving 10 bases not matched to a gene. The CDR3 consists of 17 residues. The CDR3 DNA follows: TGCGCCAGCAGCCGAACAGGGGACCAAAGCTCTGGAAACACCATATATTTT. Translation: CASSRTGDQSSGNTIYF. The entire variable domain, with the rest obtained from reference TRBV5-1 and TRBJ1-3, is as follows: KAGVTQTPRYLIKTRGQQVTLSCSPISGHRSVSWYQQTPGQGLQFLFEYFSETQRNKGNFPGRFSGRQFSNSRSEMNVSTLELGDSALYLCASSRTGDQSSGNTIYFGEGSWLTVV.

Points on this clone: At the DNA level, this CDR3 is encoded by other sequences in the same sample as well. V is TRBV2 and J is TRBJ2-2; D is possibly TRBD2 (5 bases). The CDR3 length is 13 residues. V was cut by 7 bases and J by 1 base, with 7 bases left in between. The germline CDR1 and CDR2 sequences are SNHLY and FYNNEI. The chain's CDR3 is CASTRENTGELFF. In nucleotides, the CDR3 is TGTGCCAGCACTCGGGAGAACACCGGGGAGCTGTTTTTT.